This is a list of T cell receptor beta chains from one sample in a study of T cell repertoires in cytomegalovirus infection. TCRdb itself ran the reads through MiXCR, one entry per CDR3 protein. This table has about 450,000 distinct CDR3 sequences, approximately 33% appearing once. Sequenced input: PBMCs. The receptors here all came from a human donor in good health (CMV status not recorded). Some clones in this sample may be carry-over from other donors' samples. CDR3s include the opening cysteine and the closing phenylalanine or tryptophan.

CDR3 length: 15; V gene: TRBV7-9; J gene: TRBJ2-1; CDR3 protein: CASSFALHSYNEQFF
CDR3 length: 12; V gene: TRBV2; J gene: TRBJ1-1; CDR3 protein: CASSVTVTEAFF
CDR3 length: 15; V gene: TRBV10-3; J gene: TRBJ2-1; CDR3 protein: CAISEDSGGYNEQFF
CDR3 length: 15; V gene: TRBV7-8; J gene: TRBJ1-1; CDR3 protein: CASSLGSGGWTEAFF
CDR3 length: 14; V gene: TRBV6-1; J gene: TRBJ1-1; CDR3 protein: CASSTRQGRTEAFF
CDR3 length: 14; V gene: TRBV28; J gene: TRBJ1-4; CDR3 protein: CASSLRSAGEKLFF
CDR3 length: 13; V gene: TRBV3-1; J gene: TRBJ2-7; CDR3 protein: CASSHLAAYEQYF
CDR3 length: 15; V gene: TRBV6-8; J gene: TRBJ1-2; CDR3 protein: CASSYGGGQGGGYTF
CDR3 length: 14; V gene: TRBV5-4; J gene: TRBJ2-4; CDR3 protein: CASSLRETMGVQYF
CDR3 length: 16; V gene: TRBV2; J gene: TRBJ2-6; CDR3 protein: CASKLTENSGANVLTF